This T cell receptor beta chain was obtained from a study of T cell repertoires in cytomegalovirus infection. Findings and limits, study-wide: Public TCR beta family frequency separated CMV-and-HLA carriers, including in an independent cohort.

TCRdb reprocessed the reads via MiXCR and lists one record per CDR3 protein. The sample lists 310,000 or so distinct CDR3 sequences, approximately 25% occurring once. This clonotype was seen more than once but under ten times. Antigen specificity is unknown. The CDR3 runs 16 residues. CDR1 and CDR2 (germline): LGHNA, YSLEER. V gave up 0 bases and J gave up 5 bases, with 17 bases separating them. The chain joins TRBV4-3 to TRBJ2-7, with D perhaps matching TRBD1 or TRBD2 (5 bases each). The source material was cultured PBMCs, sampled from culture after CMV antigen stimulation. The TCR was taken from a human donor in good health (CMV status not recorded). Some clones in this sample may be carry-over from other donors' samples. The CDR3 spells CASSQDLMGVLNEQYF. The CDR3 DNA sequence: TGCGCCAGCAGCCAAGATTTAATGGGGGTCCTGAACGAGCAGTACTTC.